This entry lists 6 T cell receptor beta chains sequenced from one sample in a study of cytomegalovirus exposure and HLA in healthy donors (dated by TCRdb to 2017 to 2019). The library was obtained by the immunoSEQ multiplex PCR assay. The multiplex PCR relied on a mix of 60 forward primers for TCR Vbeta segments and 13 reverse primers for TCR Jbeta segments. Here the immuneACCESS table is served through TCRdb, limited to in-frame sequences with V and J called. Missing clones are a known gap in these copies; in checked studies unresolved V genes cover under half, and the rest lacks a known reason. Across this sample there are about 150,000 clones, with approximately 84% seen only once. The ten largest clonotypes hold 1.3% of the sample. The sample comprised PBMCs. The receptors here all came from a middle-aged man in good health and CMV-seropositive.

This chain connects TRBV2 to TRBJ2-2; 11 bases align to TRBD1. The CDR3 length is 14 residues. Trimming at V came to 7 bases and at J to 7 bases, leaving 5 bases not matched to a gene. Germline V gene sequence: CDR1 SNHLY, CDR2 FYNNEI. The CDR3 sequence is CASTGTGGVGELFF. The CDR3 DNA reads as TGTGCCAGCACCGGGACAGGGGGGGTCGGGGAGCTGTTTTTT.

V gene TRBV5-1 combines with J gene TRBJ1-1, with D hard to call. V lost 4 bases and J lost 2, with 9 bases in between. CDR1 and CDR2 from the germline V gene are SGHRS and YFSETQ. This CDR3 is built from 13 residues. CDR3 sequence (DNA): TGCGCCAGCAGCGACTTCCTCAACACTGAAGCTTTCTTT. Amino acid sequence: CASSDFLNTEAFF. Full variable domain (rest looked up from reference TRBV5-1 and TRBJ1-1): KAGVTQTPRYLIKTRGQQVTLSCSPISGHRSVSWYQQTPGQGLQFLFEYFSETQRNKGNFPGRFSGRQFSNSRSEMNVSTLELGDSALYLCASSDFLNTEAFFGQGTRLTVV.

This clone appeared once. The rearrangement joins TRBV6-1 to TRBJ2-1, with 15 bases fitting TRBD2. The J segment lost 7 bases and the V segment lost 4 bases, leaving 5 bases of the junction unmatched. CDR3 size: 16 residues. CDR1 MNHNS and CDR2 SASEGT come from the germline V gene. CDR3 loop: CASSGTSGGARNEQFF. In DNA, the CDR3 is TGTGCCAGCAGTGGGACTAGCGGGGGGGCGAGGAATGAGCAGTTCTTC.

A single count supports this clone. V usage is TRBV9 and J usage is TRBJ2-1, with D possibly matching TRBD2 (6 bases). CDR1 is SGDLS and CDR2 is YYNGEE in the germline V gene. This CDR3 has 15 amino acids. V lost 3 bases and J lost 3, with 13 bases in between. CDR3 in amino acids: CASSGRDSDYNEQFF. The CDR3 region has the DNA TGTGCCAGCAGCGGCCGGGACTCCGACTACAATGAGCAGTTCTTC.

This chain joins TRBV4-2 and TRBJ2-7; D call uncertain. Germline V CDR1 and CDR2: LGHNA, YNFKEQ. The CDR3 has 14 amino acids. Trimming shortened V by 3 bases and J by 1 base, and 10 bases separated the two germline ends. The CDR3 spells CASSQAPTSYEQYF. In DNA form, the CDR3 reads TGTGCCAGCAGCCAGGCCCCCACGTCCTACGAGCAGTACTTC.

J is TRBJ2-1 and V is TRBV11-2; 7 bases are a match to TRBD1. After removal of 1 base from V and 9 bases from J, the junction contained 0 bases not matched to a gene. This CDR3 is 12 amino acids long. Germline CDR1 SGHAT, CDR2 FQNNGV. The CDR3 sequence is CASSLGQGEQFF. The CDR3 nucleotides read TGTGCCAGCAGCTTAGGACAGGGTGAGCAGTTCTTC.